The present T cell receptor (beta chain) was sequenced within a study of human T cells and chemical hapten exposure. Turning to the study itself: Across the whole study, which lasted around six months, patients were given diphenylcyclopropenone on the scalp once a week.

TCRdb re-derived calls from the RACE reads in MiXCR, one entry per CDR3 protein. The sample has over 80,000 distinct CDR3 sequences; roughly 10% are singletons. This clonotype has just a few counts. Its antigen is unknown. Germline CDR1 and CDR2: LNHNV and YYDKDF (reference sequence). This CDR3 is 15 amino acids long. V was cut by 0 bases and J by 7 bases, with 15 bases left in between. Time point: patch test 3, about 24 weeks after DPC sensitization. Described treatment: therapeutic diphenylcyclopropenone sensitization with weekly scalp DPC. Those who donated were patients with alopecia, 18 to 70 years of age, and suitable for DPC. General study results and limits: Clustering by CDR3 similarity yielded significantly more large clusters from expanded TCRs than controls. DPC sensitization produced no change in TCRs with frequency above 1 in 1000.

This specimen was whole blood, taken in connection with sensitization to the hapten diphenylcyclopropenone (DPC). This receptor was identified in a woman in her thirties with alopecia areata. Some clones in this sample may be carry-over from other donors' samples. The chain is built from TRBV15 and TRBJ1-2; a possible D gene is TRBD1 (5 bases). CDR3 in DNA: TGTGCCACCAGCAGAGATAGACAAGGGGCCGGTGGCTACACCTTC. It codes for CATSRDRQGAGGYTF.